This T cell receptor beta chain comes out of a study of shared clonotypes between healthy human individuals. Looking at the study overall: Donor ages ranged 18 to 49 years: a couple of women, a few men. Study-wide results and limits: Sequencing of the sorted subsets was shown by rarefaction to be incomplete despite large depth.

CD4+ cell separation produced CD45RA+ naive and CD45RA-negative memory subsets. As to this clone: Its antigen is as yet unknown.

The data were produced by immunoSEQ multiplex PCR, yet TCRdb's version contains in-frame clones alone and is incomplete. Of 2 million to 2.5 million clones listed, 95% were seen once; the top ten hold 0.13%. The CDR3 has 14 amino acids. Germline V lookup: CDR1 SGHNT, CDR2 YYREEE (reference sequence). The V and J ends lost 6 bases and 4 bases respectively, with 16 bases between them. This sequence originates from a man younger than 35 in good health. The sequenced material came from naive CD4+ T cells sorted from blood. The subset denotes: CD45RA+ positively selected. The V call is TRBV5-4, the J call TRBJ1-2, with D possibly TRBD1 on 5 matching bases. CDR3 residues: CASTPGQGSYGYTF. The DNA of the CDR3 is TGTGCCAGCACCCCAGGTCAGGGAAGCTATGGCTACACCTTC.